This passage covers 6 T cell receptor beta chains from one sample sequenced in a study of shared clonotypes between healthy human individuals. The naive CD8 fraction comprised CD45RO-negative cells positively selected for CCR7 and excluded terminally differentiated effector memory CD45RA+ cells. Profiling relied on immunoSEQ multiplex PCR, and the TCRdb table lists in-frame clones only, not all of them. The repertoire includes approximately 740,000 clones, over 90% of them detected once, and about 25% sits in the top ten. Sequenced input: naive CD8+ T cells sorted from blood. The receptors come from a man younger than 45 in good health.

The gene calls are TRBV14 and TRBJ2-7, with 10 bases matching TRBD1. Trimming at V came to 1 base and at J to 2 bases, leaving 11 bases not matched to a gene. CDR1 SGHDN and CDR2 FVKESK come from the germline V gene. The CDR3 has 18 residues. The CDR3 loop is CASSQAPTLDRGPYEQYF. Written as DNA, the CDR3 is TGTGCCAGCAGCCAAGCCCCAACCCTTGACAGGGGGCCCTACGAGCAGTACTTC.

J is TRBJ2-1 and V is TRBV4-1, with 9 positions matching TRBD2. This CDR3 has 17 residues. The germline CDR1 and CDR2 sequences are MGHRA and YSYEKL. J gave up 4 bases and V 4 bases, and 11 bases lay outside the gene matches. CDR3 sequence reads: CASSPGGSGSVYNEQFF. Written as DNA, the CDR3 is TGCGCCAGCAGCCCAGGGGGTAGCGGGAGTGTGTACAATGAGCAGTTCTTC.

This sequence joins TRBV9 and TRBJ2-1; no reliable D call. The CDR3 runs 14 residues. Germline V lookup: CDR1 SGDLS, CDR2 YYNGEE. V lost 0 bases and J 9 bases, leaving 13 bases between the germline ends. CDR3 in amino acids: CASSVAYGRGEQFF. The CDR3 nucleotides read TGTGCCAGCAGCGTAGCCTATGGCCGCGGTGAGCAGTTCTTC.

Remarks on this clone: The sample holds other DNA sequences that translate to the same CDR3. The rearrangement links TRBV27 to TRBJ1-2; TRBD1 might be the D (6 bases). CDR1 is MNHEY, CDR2 SMNVEV, per germline (reference sequence). The CDR3 is 14 residues long. V lost 0 bases and J lost 8, with 13 bases in between. As DNA, the CDR3 is TGTGCCAGCAGTTTATCGATCGGGGGCGGGGGCTACACCTTC. Protein: CASSLSIGGGGYTF.

This rearrangement joins TRBV7-8 to TRBJ1-3; TRBD1 is a possible D gene (6 bases). Germline CDR1 reads SGHVS; CDR2 reads FQNEAQ. The CDR3 is 17 amino acids. Trimming took off 1 base at V and 0 bases at J, with 13 bases between the two ends. DNA for the CDR3: TGTGCCAGCAGCTTAGGGGCGGGGGCCAGCTCTGGAAACACCATATATTTT. It is translated as CASSLGAGASSGNTIYF.

The J gene is TRBJ2-7, the V gene TRBV5-6, with D unresolved. From germline, CDR1 is SGHDT and CDR2 YYEEEE. Trimming shortened V by 3 bases and J by 6 bases, and 10 bases separated the two germline ends. The CDR3 runs 12 residues. CDR3 sequence (DNA): TGTGCCAGCAGCTACCTAAACGGCGAGCAGTACTTC. Amino acid sequence: CASSYLNGEQYF.